The T cell receptor (beta chain) under discussion was sequenced for a study of blood T cells in healthy people across ages. Study information: The template switching approach captured approximately one barcoded beta molecule for every two T cells.

Together with a sample-barcoded 5' primer, a J-beta primer mix was included in a second PCR lasting about 7 to 12 cycles. One entry per CDR3 protein results from TCRdb running MiXCR on the 5' RACE reads. Among under 850,000 distinct CDR3 sequences, roughly 40% were seen once, and the ten largest hold 10% to 15%. The germline V and J ends were trimmed by 0 bases and 11 bases, with 23 bases remaining between them. Germline-derived CDR1 and CDR2 are SGDLS and YYNGEE. This CDR3 has 16 amino acids. Per individual sample, total RNA of at least 6 micrograms was extracted. There are a few counts of this clonotype. The antigen is unknown. Notes on the study in general: Researchers report that TCR beta diversity correlated strongly with naive T cell percentage.

The specimen sequenced was blood. The chain joins TRBV9 to TRBJ2-5; D gene unclear. The sequence was obtained from a man younger than 35 in good health. CDR3 in DNA: TGTGCCAGCAGCGTAGAGTATGCTAGAGTCTCCAATGAGCAGTACTTC. Its protein product is CASSVEYARVSNEQYF.